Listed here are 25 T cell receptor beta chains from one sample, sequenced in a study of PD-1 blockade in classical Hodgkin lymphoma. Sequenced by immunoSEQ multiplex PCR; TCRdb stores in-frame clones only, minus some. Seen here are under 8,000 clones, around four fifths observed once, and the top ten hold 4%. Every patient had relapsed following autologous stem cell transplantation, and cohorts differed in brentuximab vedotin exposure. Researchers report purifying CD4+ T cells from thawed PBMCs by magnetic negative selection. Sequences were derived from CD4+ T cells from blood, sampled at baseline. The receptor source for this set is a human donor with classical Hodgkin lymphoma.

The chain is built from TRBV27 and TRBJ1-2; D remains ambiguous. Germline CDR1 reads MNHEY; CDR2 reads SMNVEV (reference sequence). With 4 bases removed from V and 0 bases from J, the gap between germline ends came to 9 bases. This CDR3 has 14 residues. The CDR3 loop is CASSSRDTNYGYTF. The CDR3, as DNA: TGTGCCAGCAGTTCCCGGGATACTAACTATGGCTACACCTTC.

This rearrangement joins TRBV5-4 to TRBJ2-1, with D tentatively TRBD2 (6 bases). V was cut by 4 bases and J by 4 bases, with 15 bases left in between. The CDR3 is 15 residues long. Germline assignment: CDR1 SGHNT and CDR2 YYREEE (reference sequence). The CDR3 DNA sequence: TGTGCCAGCAGCGCCCACGGGGGAACGTACAATGAGCAGTTCTTC. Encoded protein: CASSAHGGTYNEQFF. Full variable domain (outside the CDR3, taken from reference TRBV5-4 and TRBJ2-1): ETGVTQSPTHLIKTRGQQVTLRCSSQSGHNTVSWYQQALGQGPQFIFQYYREEENGRGNFPPRFSGLQFPNYSSELNVNALELDDSALYLCASSAHGGTYNEQFFGPGTRLTVL.

CDR3 in amino acids: CASSKDFSSSYNEQFF. The CDR3 DNA follows: TGTGCCAGTAGTAAGGACTTCTCGAGCTCCTACAATGAGCAGTTCTTC. This sequence joins TRBV19 and TRBJ2-1, with D maybe TRBD2 (5 bases). This CDR3 contains 16 residues. Trimming stripped 4 bases from V and 0 bases from J, with 13 bases between. Per the germline V gene, CDR1 is LNHDA and CDR2 is SQIVND (reference sequence).

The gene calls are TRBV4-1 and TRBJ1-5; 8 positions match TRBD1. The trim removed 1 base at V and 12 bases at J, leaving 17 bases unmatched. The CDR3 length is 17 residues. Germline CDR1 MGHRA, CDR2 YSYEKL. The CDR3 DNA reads TGCGCCAGCAGCCAAGGTACGACAGGGGACGCCCGAGGGAACCAGCATTTT. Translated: CASSQGTTGDARGNQHF.

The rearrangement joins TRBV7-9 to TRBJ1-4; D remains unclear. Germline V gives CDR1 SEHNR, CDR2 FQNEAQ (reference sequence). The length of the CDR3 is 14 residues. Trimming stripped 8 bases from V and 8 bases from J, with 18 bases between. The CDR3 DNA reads TGTGCCAGCCGGGGTATGGGGTTCGGCGAAAAACTGTTTTTT. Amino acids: CASRGMGFGEKLFF.

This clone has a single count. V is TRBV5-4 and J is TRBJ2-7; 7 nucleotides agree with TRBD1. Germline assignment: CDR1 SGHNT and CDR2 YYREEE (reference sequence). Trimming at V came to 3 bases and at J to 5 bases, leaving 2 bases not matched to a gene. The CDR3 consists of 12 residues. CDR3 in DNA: TGTGCCAGCAGCTGGACAGGTAACGAGCAGTACTTC. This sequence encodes CASSWTGNEQYF.

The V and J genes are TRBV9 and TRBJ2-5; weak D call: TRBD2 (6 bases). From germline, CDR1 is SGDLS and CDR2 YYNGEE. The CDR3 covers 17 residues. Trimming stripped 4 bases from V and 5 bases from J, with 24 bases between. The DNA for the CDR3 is TGTGCCAGCAGCCCTAAAAGAGTGTTGGCCCGGGAGGAGACCCAGTACTTC. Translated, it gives CASSPKRVLAREETQYF.

CDR3 bases: TGCGCCAGCAGCTTGGTGCCTTTGACAAACCCCTCTGGAAACACCATATATTTT. It encodes CASSLVPLTNPSGNTIYF. The rearrangement links TRBV5-1 to TRBJ1-3, with D unclear. With 0 bases removed from V and 0 bases from J, the gap between germline ends came to 16 bases. Germline-derived CDR1 and CDR2 are SGHRS and YFSETQ. This CDR3 is 18 amino acids long.

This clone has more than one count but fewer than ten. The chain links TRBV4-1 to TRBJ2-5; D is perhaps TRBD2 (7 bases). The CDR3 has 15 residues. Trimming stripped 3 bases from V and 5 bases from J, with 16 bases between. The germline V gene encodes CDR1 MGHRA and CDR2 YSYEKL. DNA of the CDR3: TGCGCCAGCAGCCATTTCCGGGGGGCGGAGGAGACCCAGTACTTC. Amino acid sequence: CASSHFRGAEETQYF.

Here the CDR3 DNA reads TGTGCCAGTAGTTTGACAGGGGGTCCGGGGGAGACCCAGTACTTC. This translates into CASSLTGGPGETQYF. J is TRBJ2-5 and V is TRBV19, with 9 bases aligning to TRBD1. The CDR3 contains 15 residues. The V gene's germline CDR1 is LNHDA and CDR2 SQIVND (reference sequence). The junction had 9 bases not matched to a gene; V was cut back by 5 bases and J by 5 bases.

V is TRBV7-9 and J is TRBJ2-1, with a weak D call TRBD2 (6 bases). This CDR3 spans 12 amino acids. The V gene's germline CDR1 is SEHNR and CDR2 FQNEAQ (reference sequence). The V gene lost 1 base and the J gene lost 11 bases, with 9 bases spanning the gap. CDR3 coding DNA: TGTGCCAGCAGCTTAGTGGGGGGAAAGCAGTTCTTC. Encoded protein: CASSLVGGKQFF.

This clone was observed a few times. The CDR3 nucleotides read TGTGCCAGCAGAGAGAGGGCGCTAATTAATCAGCCCCAGCATTTT. Translation gives CASRERALINQPQHF. The chain has TRBV2 and TRBJ1-5; unclear D gene. Germline loops: CDR1 SNHLY, CDR2 FYNNEI. The germline V and J ends were trimmed by 6 bases and 4 bases, with 16 bases remaining between them. The CDR3 covers 15 residues. The variable domain in full, completed from reference TRBV2 and TRBJ1-5, reads EPEVTQTPSHQVTQMGQEVILRCVPISNHLYFYWYRQILGQKVEFLVSFYNNEISEKSEIFDDQFSVERPDGSNFTLKIRSTKLEDSAMYFCASRERALINQPQHFGDGTRLSIL.

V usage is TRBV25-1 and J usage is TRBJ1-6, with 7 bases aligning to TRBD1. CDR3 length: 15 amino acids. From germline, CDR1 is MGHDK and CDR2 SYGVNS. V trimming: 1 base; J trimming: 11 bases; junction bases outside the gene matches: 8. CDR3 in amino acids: CASSEWWDSLTPLHF. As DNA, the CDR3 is TGTGCCAGCAGTGAATGGTGGGACAGTCTAACACCCCTCCACTTT.

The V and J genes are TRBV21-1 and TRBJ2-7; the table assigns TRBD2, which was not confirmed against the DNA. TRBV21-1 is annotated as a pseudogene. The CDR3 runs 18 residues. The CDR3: CASSLLAGGQPSSYEQYV. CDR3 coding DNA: TGTGCCAGCTCCCTGCTAGCGGGGGGCCAACCAAGCTCCTACGAGCAGTACGTC.

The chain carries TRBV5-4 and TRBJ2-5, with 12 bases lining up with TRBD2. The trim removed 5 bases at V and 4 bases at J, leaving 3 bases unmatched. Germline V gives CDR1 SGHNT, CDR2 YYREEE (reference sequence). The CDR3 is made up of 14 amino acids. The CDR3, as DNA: TGTGCCAGCAGGACTAGCGGGGGAGGAGAGACCCAGTACTTC. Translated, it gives CASRTSGGGETQYF. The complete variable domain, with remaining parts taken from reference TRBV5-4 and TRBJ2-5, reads ETGVTQSPTHLIKTRGQQVTLRCSSQSGHNTVSWYQQALGQGPQFIFQYYREEENGRGNFPPRFSGLQFPNYSSELNVNALELDDSALYLCASRTSGGGETQYFGPGTRLLVL.

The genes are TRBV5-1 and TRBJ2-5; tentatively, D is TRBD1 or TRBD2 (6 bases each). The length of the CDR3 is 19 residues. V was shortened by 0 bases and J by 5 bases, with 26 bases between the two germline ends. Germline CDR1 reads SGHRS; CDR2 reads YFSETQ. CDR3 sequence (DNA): TGCGCCAGCAGCTTGGCCCGGACAGAGGGACACCCGGGGAGGGAGACCCAGTACTTC. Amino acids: CASSLARTEGHPGRETQYF.

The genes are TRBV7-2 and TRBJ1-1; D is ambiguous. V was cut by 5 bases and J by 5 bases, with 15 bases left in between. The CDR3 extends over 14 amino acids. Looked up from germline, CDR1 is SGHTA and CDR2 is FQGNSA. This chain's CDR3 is CASSRSPERTEAFF. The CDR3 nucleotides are TGTGCCAGCAGCCGTAGCCCGGAGAGGACTGAAGCTTTCTTT.

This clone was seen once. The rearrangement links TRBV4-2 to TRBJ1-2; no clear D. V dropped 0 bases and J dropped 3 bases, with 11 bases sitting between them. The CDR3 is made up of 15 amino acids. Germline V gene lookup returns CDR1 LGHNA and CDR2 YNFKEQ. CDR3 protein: CASSQESDGDYGYTF. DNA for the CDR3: TGTGCCAGCAGCCAAGAATCGGACGGAGACTATGGCTACACCTTC.

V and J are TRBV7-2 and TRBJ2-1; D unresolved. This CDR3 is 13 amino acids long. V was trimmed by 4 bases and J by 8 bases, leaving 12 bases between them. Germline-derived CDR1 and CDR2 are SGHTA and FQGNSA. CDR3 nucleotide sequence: TGTGCCAGCAGCTCACGCGATCCCTATGAGCAGTTCTTC. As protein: CASSSRDPYEQFF. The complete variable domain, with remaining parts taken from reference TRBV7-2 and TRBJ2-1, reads GAGVSQSPSNKVTEKGKDVELRCDPISGHTALYWYRQSLGQGLEFLIYFQGNSAPDKSGLPSDRFSAERTGGSVSTLTIQRTQQEDSAVYLCASSSRDPYEQFFGPGTRLTVL.

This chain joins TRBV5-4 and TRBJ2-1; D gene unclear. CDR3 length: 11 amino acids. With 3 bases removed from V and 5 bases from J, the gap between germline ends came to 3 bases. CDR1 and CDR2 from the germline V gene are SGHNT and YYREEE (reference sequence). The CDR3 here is CASSSDNEQFF. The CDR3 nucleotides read TGTGCCAGCAGCTCAGACAATGAGCAGTTCTTC.

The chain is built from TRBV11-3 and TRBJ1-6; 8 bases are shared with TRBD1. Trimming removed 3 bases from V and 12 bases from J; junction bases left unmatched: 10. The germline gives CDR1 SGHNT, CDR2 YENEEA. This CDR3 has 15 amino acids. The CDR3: CASSLTTGAQGPLHF. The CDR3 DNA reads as TGTGCCAGCAGCTTGACGACAGGGGCCCAGGGACCCCTCCACTTT.

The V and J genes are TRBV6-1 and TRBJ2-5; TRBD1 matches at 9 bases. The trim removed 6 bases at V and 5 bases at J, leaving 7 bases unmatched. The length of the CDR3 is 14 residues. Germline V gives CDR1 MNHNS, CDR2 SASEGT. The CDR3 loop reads CASRLQGARETQYF. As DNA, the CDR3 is TGTGCCAGCAGATTACAGGGGGCCAGGGAGACCCAGTACTTC.

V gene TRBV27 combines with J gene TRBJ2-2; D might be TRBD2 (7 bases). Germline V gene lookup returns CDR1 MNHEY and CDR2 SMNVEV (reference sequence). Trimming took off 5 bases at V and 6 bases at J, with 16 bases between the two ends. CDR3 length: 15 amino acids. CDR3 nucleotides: TGTGCCAGCAGTAGCGTGGGGGGGCCATCCGGGGAGCTGTTTTTT. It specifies CASSSVGGPSGELFF.

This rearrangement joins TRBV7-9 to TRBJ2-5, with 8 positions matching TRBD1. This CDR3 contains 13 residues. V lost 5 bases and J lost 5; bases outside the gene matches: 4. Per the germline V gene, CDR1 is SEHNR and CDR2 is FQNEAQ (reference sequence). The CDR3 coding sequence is TGTGCCAGCAGCGGACAGGGTCGGGAGACCCAGTACTTC. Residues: CASSGQGRETQYF.

The CDR3 is CASSSRQGHNEQFF. The CDR3 DNA reads TGTGCCAGCAGCTCCCGACAGGGGCACAATGAGCAGTTCTTC. The chain carries TRBV7-9 and TRBJ2-1; 8 nucleotides match TRBD1. Trimming took 4 bases from V and 5 from J; bases not matched to a gene: 4. The germline V gene has CDR1 SEHNR and CDR2 FQNEAQ (reference sequence). The CDR3 totals 14 residues.